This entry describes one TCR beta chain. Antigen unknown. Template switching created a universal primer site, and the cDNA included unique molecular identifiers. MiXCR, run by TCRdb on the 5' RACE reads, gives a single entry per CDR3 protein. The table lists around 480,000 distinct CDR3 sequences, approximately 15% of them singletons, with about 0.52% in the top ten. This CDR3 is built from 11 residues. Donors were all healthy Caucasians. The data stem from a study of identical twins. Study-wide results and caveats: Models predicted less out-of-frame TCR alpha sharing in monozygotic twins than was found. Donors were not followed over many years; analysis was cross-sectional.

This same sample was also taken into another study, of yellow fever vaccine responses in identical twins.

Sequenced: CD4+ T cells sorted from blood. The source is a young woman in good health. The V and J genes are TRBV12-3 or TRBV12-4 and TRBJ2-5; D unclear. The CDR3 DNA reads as TGTGTCAGTGCTGGGGAAGAGACCCAGTACTTC. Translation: CVSAGEETQYF.